Included here is one T cell receptor beta chain sequence, with context. Its target is not known. Other DNA sequences in this sample translate to the same CDR3. This sample is part of a study of beta chain features in type 1 diabetes. Whole-study findings and limits: Type 1 diabetes patients had moderately but significantly shorter TCRB CDR3s in all four CD4+ subsets. Across patients, naive, central memory and Treg TCRB repertoires exhibited apparently greater similarity than was observed across healthy donors.

On average, the one heparinised blood draw given by each donor was around 110 mL. Trimming at V came to 6 bases and at J to 8 bases, leaving 9 bases not matched to a gene. The CDR3 consists of 14 residues. The germline gives CDR1 SGHTA, CDR2 FQGNSA. Sequencing targeted expressed TCRB transcripts, as all isolated RNA had been reverse transcribed. TCRdb keeps only in-frame clones here, not all; method: immunoSEQ multiplex PCR. The sample shows 300,000 to 350,000 clones, 7% to 10% of them seen only once. This chain connects TRBV7-2 to TRBJ1-4, with TRBD1 matching over 7 bases. The sequencing sample was made of central memory CD4+ T cells from blood. The TCR sequence derives from a man aged 25 to 40 with type 1 diabetes. The CDR3 DNA is TGTGCCAGCAGTCTAGACAGGGCGGCGGAAAAACTGTTTTTT. Amino acid sequence: CASSLDRAAEKLFF.